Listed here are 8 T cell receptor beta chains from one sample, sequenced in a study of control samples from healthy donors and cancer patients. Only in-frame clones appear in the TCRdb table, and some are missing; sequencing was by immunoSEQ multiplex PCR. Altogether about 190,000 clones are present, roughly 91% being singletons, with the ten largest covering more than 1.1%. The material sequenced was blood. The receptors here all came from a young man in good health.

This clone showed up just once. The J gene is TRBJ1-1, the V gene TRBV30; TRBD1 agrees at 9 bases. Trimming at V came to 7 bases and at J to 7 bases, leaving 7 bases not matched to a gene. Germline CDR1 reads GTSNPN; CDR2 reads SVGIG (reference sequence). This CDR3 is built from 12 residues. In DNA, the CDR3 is TGTGCCTTCCGGGACAGGGCCCATGAAGCTTTCTTT. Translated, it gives CAFRDRAHEAFF.

The CDR3 nucleotides read TGTGCCAGCAGCTTAGAGCAGAGGGGGGGTTTGCGTGGCTACACCTTC. It is translated as CASSLEQRGGLRGYTF. The chain employs TRBV7-8 and TRBJ1-2; D possibly corresponds to TRBD1 (6 bases). Germline CDR1 reads SGHVS; CDR2 reads FQNEAQ. The CDR3 consists of 16 residues. Trimming shortened V by 1 base and J by 7 bases, and 19 bases separated the two germline ends.

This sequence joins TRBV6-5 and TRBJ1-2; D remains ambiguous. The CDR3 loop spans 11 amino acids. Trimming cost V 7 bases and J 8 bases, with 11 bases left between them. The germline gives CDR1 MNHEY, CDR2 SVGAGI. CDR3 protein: CASTRGSGYTF. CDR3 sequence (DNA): TGTGCCAGCACCCGGGGAAGCGGCTACACCTTC.

The CDR3 region is CASTKVKQGSRNQPQHF. Here the CDR3 DNA reads TGTGCCAGCACCAAAGTAAAACAGGGGAGCCGCAATCAGCCCCAGCATTTT. The chain links TRBV21-1 to TRBJ1-5; TRBD1 was called by the table and not checked on the DNA. TRBV21-1 is marked as a pseudogene. The CDR3 has 17 amino acids.

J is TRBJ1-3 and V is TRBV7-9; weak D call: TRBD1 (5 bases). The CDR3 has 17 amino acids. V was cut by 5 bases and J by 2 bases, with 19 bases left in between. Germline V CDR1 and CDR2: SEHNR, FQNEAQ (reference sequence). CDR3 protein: CASSLQSPSGAGNTIYF. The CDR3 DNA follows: TGTGCCAGCAGCCTCCAGAGCCCCTCGGGGGCTGGAAACACCATATATTTT.

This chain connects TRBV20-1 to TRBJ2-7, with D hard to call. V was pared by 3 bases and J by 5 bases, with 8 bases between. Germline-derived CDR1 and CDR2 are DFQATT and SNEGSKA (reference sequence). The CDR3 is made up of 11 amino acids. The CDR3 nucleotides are TGCAGTGCTAGTTCCCCGGACGAGCAGTACTTC. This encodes CSASSPDEQYF.

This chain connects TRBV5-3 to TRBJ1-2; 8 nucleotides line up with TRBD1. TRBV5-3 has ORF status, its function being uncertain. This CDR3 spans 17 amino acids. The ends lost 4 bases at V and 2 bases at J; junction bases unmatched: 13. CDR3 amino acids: CARSPLTQGASNYGYTF. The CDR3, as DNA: TGTGCCAGAAGCCCCCTCACGCAGGGGGCGTCAAACTATGGCTACACCTTC.

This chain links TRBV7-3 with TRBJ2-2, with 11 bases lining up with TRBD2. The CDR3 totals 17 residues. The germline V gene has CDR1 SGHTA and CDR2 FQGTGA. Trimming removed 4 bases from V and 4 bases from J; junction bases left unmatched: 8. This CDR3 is CASSSLAGGPGTGELFF. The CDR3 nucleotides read TGTGCCAGCAGCTCCTTAGCGGGGGGGCCGGGCACCGGGGAGCTGTTTTTT.